These T cell receptor beta chains were read from a single sample in a study of blood T cell repertoires in COVID-19. The assay was immunoSEQ multiplex PCR, and TCRdb's table has in-frame clones only and misses some. The sample consists of 300,000 to 400,000 clones, approximately 91% of them appearing once. The sequencing sample was made of peripheral blood. These receptors all stem from a woman in her seventies with COVID-19, enrolled during active disease. CDR3s leave out the opening cysteine and the closing phenylalanine or tryptophan. Fields, in order: J gene, V gene, CDR3 protein.

j_gene: TRBJ2-2; v_gene: TRBV18; CDR3aa: ASLPGVFTGELF
j_gene: TRBJ2-5; v_gene: TRBV28; CDR3aa: ASSTSDRDNRETQY
j_gene: TRBJ1-1; v_gene: TRBV7-9; CDR3aa: ATAEMNTEAF
j_gene: TRBJ1-2; v_gene: TRBV24-1; CDR3aa: ATSDDSYGYT
j_gene: TRBJ2-7; v_gene: TRBV6-1; CDR3aa: ASSETVYEQY
j_gene: TRBJ2-1; v_gene: TRBV27; CDR3aa: ASSPIRTSGGNPNEQF
j_gene: TRBJ1-3; v_gene: TRBV29-1; CDR3aa: SVEEVLGGSGNTIY
j_gene: TRBJ2-7; v_gene: TRBV28; CDR3aa: ASSPTGFYEQY
j_gene: TRBJ1-4; v_gene: TRBV2; CDR3aa: ASATGPQGRKLF
j_gene: TRBJ1-4; v_gene: TRBV5-1; CDR3aa: ASSLDEGTNEKLF